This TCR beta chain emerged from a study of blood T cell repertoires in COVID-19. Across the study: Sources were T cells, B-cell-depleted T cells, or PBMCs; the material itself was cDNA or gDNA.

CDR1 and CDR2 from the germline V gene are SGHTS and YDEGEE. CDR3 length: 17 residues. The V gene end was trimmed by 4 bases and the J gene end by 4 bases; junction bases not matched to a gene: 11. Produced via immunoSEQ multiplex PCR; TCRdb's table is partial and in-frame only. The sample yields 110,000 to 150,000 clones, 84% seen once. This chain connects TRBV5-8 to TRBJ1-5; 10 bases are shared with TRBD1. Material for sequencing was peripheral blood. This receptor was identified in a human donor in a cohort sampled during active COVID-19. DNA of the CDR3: TGTGCCAGCAGCCCAGAATGGAGGACAGGGGGAAATCAGCCCCAGCATTTT. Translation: CASSPEWRTGGNQPQHF.